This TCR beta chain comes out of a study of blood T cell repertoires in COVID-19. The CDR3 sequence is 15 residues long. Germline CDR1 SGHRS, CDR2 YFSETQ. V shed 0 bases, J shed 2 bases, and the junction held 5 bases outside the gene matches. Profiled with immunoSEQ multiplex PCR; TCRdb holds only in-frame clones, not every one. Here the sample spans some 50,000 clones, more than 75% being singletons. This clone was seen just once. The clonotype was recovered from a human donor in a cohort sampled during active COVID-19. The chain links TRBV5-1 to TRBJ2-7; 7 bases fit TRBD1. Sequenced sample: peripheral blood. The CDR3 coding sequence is TGCGCCAGCAGCTTGGATACAGGGGTTACCTACGAGCAGTACTTC. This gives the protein CASSLDTGVTYEQYF.